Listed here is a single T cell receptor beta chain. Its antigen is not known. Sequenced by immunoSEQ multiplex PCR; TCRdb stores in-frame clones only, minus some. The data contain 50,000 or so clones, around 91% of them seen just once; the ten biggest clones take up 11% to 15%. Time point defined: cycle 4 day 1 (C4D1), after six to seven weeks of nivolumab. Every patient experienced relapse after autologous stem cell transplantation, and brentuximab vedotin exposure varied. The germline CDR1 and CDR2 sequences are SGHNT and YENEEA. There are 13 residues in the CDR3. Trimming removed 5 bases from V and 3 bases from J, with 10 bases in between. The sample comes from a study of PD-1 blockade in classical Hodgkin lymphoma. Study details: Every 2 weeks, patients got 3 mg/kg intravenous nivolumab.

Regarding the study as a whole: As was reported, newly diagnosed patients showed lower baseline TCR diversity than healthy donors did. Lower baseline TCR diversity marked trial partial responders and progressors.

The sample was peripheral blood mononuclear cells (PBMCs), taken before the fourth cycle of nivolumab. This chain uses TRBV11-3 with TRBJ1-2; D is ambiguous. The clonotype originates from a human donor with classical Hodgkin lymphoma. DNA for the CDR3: TGTGCCAGCAGCGCCCCCGGGGACTATGGCTACACCTTC. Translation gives CASSAPGDYGYTF. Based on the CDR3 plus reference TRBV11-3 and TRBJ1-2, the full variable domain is EAGVVQSPRYKIIEKKQPVAFWCNPISGHNTLYWYLQNLGQGPELLIRYENEEAVDDSQLPKDRFSAERLKGVDSTLKIQPAELGDSAVYLCASSAPGDYGYTFGSGTRLTVV.